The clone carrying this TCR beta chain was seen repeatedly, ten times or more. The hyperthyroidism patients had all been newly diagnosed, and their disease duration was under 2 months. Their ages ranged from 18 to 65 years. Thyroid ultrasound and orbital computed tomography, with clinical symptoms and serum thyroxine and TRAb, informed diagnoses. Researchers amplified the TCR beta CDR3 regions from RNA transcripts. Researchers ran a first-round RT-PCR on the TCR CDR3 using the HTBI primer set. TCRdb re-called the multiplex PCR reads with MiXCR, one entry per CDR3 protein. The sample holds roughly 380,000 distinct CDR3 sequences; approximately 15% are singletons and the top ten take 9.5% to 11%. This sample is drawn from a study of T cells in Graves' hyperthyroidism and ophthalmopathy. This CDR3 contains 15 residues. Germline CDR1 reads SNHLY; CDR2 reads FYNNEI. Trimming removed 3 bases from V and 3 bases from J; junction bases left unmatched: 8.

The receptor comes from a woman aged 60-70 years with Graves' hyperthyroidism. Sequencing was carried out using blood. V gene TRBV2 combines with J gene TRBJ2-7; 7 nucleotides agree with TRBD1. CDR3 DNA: TGTGCCAGCAGTGAGACACCGGGACAGTTCTACGAGCAGTACTTC. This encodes CASSETPGQFYEQYF. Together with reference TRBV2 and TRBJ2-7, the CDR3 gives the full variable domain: EPEVTQTPSHQVTQMGQEVILRCVPISNHLYFYWYRQILGQKVEFLVSFYNNEISEKSEIFDDQFSVERPDGSNFTLKIRSTKLEDSAMYFCASSETPGQFYEQYFGPGTRLTVT.